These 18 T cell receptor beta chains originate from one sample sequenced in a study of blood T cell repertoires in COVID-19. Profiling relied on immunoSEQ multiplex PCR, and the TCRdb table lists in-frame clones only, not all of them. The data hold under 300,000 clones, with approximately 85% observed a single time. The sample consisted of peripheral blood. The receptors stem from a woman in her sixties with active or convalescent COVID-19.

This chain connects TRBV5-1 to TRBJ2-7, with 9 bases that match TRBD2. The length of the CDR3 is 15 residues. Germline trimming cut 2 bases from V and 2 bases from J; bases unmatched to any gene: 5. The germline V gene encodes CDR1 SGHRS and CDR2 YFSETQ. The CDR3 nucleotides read TGCGCCAGCAGCTTAAGCGGGGGGTCACCCTACGAGCAGTACTTC. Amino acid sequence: CASSLSGGSPYEQYF.

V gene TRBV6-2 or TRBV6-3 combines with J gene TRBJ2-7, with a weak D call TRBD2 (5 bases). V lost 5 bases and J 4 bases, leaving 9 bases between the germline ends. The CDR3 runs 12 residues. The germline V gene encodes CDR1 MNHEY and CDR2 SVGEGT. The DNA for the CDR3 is TGTGCCAGCAGTACGGGGTCGTACGAGCAGTACTTC. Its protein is CASSTGSYEQYF.

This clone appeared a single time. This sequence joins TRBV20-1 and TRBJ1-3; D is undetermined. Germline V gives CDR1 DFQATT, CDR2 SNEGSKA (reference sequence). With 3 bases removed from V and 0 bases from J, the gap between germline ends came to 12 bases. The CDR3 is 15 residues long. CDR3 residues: CSASGPSRSGNTIYF. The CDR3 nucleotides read TGCAGTGCTAGTGGGCCCTCCCGCTCTGGAAACACCATATATTTT.

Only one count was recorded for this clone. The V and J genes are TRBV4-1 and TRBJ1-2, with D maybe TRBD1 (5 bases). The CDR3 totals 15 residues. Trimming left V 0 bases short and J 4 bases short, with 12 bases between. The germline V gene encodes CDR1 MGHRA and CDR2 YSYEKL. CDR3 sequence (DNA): TGCGCCAGCAGCCAAGAACCAGGGTTTGGCTATGGCTACACCTTC. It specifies CASSQEPGFGYGYTF.

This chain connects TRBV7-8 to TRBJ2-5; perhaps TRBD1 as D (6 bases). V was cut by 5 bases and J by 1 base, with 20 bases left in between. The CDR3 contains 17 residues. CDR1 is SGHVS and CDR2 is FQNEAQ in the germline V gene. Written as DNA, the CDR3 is TGTGCCAGCAGCCCCCGCAGGGGTCTAGGGGGCCAAGAGACCCAGTACTTC. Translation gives CASSPRRGLGGQETQYF. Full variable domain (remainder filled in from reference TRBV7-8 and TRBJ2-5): GAGVSQSPRYKVAKRGQDVALRCDPISGHVSLFWYQQALGQGPEFLTYFQNEAQLDKSGLPSDRFFAERPEGSVSTLKIQRTQQEDSAVYLCASSPRRGLGGQETQYFGPGTRLLVL.

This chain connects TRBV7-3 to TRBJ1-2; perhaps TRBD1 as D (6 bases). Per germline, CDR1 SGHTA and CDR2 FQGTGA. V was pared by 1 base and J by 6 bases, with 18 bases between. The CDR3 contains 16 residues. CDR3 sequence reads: CASSLNGQSLGDGYTF. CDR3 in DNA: TGTGCCAGCAGCTTAAATGGACAGTCTTTAGGAGATGGCTACACCTTC.

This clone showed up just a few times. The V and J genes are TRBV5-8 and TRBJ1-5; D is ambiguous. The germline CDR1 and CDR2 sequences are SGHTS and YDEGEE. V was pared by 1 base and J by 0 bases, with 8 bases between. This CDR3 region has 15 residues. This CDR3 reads CASSLLRYSNQPQHF. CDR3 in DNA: TGTGCCAGCAGCTTGTTACGGTATAGCAATCAGCCCCAGCATTTT. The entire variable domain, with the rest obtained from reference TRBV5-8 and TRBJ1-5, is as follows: EAGVTQSPTHLIKTRGQQATLRCSPISGHTSVYWYQQALGLGLQFLLWYDEGEERNRGNFPPRFSGRQFPNYSSELNVNALELEDSALYLCASSLLRYSNQPQHFGDGTRLSIL.

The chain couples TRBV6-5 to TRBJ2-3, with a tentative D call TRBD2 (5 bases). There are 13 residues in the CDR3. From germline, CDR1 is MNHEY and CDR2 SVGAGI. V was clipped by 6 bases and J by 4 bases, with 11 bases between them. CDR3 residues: CASSSLGADTQYF. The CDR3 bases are TGTGCCAGCAGCAGCCTCGGGGCAGATACGCAGTATTTT.

CDR3 in amino acids: CASSTGDRGLGTEAFF. DNA for the CDR3: TGTGCCAGCAGCACGGGGGACAGGGGGCTTGGCACTGAAGCTTTCTTT. The rearrangement links TRBV3-1 (or the pseudogene TRBV3-2) to TRBJ1-1; TRBD1 agrees at 12 bases. J lost 4 bases, V lost 5 bases, and 8 bases had no gene match. Per germline, CDR1 LGHDT and CDR2 YNNKEL (reference sequence). The CDR3 length is 16 residues.

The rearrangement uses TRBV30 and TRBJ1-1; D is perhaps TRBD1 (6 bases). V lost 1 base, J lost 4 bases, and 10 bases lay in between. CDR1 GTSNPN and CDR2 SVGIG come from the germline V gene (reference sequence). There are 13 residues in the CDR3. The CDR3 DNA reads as TGTGCCTGGAGTGGGACAGTGGTCACTGAAGCTTTCTTT. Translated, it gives CAWSGTVVTEAFF. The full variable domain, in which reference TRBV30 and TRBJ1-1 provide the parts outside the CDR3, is SQTIHQWPATLVQPVGSPLSLECTVEGTSNPNLYWYRQAAGRGLQLLFYSVGIGQISSEVPQNLSASRPQDRQFILSSKKLLLSDSGFYLCAWSGTVVTEAFFGQGTRLTVV.

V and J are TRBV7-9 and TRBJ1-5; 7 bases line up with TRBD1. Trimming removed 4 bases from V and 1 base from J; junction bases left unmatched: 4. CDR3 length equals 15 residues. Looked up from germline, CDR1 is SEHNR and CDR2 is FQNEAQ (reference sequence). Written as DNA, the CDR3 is TGTGCCAGCAGCTCACAGGGGCCGAGCAATCAGCCCCAGCATTTT. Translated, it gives CASSSQGPSNQPQHF.

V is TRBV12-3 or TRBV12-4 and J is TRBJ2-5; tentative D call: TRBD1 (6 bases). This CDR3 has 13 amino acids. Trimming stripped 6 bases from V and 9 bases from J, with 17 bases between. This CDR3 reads CASRTRDNGAQYF. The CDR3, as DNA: TGTGCCAGCAGAACCCGGGACAACGGAGCCCAGTACTTC.

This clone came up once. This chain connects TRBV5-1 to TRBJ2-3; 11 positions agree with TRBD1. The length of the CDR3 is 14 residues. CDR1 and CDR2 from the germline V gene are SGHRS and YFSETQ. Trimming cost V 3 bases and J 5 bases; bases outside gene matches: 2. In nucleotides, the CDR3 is TGCGCCAGCAGCTCCGGGACAGGGGGAGATACGCAGTATTTT. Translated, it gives CASSSGTGGDTQYF.

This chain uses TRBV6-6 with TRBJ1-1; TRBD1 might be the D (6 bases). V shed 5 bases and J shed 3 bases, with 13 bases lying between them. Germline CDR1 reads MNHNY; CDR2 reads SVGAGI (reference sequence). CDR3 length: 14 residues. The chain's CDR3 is CASSPQGLDTEAFF. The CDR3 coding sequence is TGTGCCAGCAGTCCACAGGGTTTAGACACTGAAGCTTTCTTT.

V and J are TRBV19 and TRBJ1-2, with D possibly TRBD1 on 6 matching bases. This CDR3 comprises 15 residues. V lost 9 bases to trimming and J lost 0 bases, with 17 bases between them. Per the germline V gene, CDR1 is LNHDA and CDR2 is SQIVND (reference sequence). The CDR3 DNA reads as TGTGCCAGCGCCAATGGGGGGGCGACTAACTATGGCTACACCTTC. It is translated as CASANGGATNYGYTF. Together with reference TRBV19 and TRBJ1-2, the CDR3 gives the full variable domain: DGGITQSPKYLFRKEGQNVTLSCEQNLNHDAMYWYRQDPGQGLRLIYYSQIVNDFQKGDIAEGYSVSREKKESFPLTVTSAQKNPTAFYLCASANGGATNYGYTFGSGTRLTVV.

The CDR3 sequence is CASSLAGSPGEQYF. In DNA, the CDR3 is TGTGCCAGCAGCCTGGCGGGGTCCCCGGGCGAGCAGTACTTC. The chain is built from TRBV14 and TRBJ2-7; tentatively, D is TRBD2 (6 bases). Germline V gene data show CDR1 as SGHDN and CDR2 as FVKESK. Trimming removed 4 bases at V and 6 bases at J, with 16 bases between. This CDR3 region has 14 residues.

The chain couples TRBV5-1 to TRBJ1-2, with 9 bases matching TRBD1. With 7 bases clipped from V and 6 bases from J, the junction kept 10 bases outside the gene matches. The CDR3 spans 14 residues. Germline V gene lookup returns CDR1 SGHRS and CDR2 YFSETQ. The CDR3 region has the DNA TGCGCCAGCCGCACAGGGGGCGAGTGGCATGGCTACACCTTC. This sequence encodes CASRTGGEWHGYTF.

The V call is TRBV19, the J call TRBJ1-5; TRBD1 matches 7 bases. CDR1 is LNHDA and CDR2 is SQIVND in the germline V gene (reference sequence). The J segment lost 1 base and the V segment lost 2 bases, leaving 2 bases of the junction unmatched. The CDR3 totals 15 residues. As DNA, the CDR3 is TGTGCCAGTAGTATAAGACAGGGAAGCAATCAGCCCCAGCATTTT. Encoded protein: CASSIRQGSNQPQHF.